The entry below gives a single T cell receptor beta chain sequence along with its context. This sample stems from a study of blood T cell repertoires in COVID-19. V was trimmed by 4 bases and J by 2 bases, leaving 21 bases between them. Germline lookup yields CDR1 LGHDT and CDR2 YNNKEL (reference sequence). This CDR3 is 17 amino acids long. Profiling relied on immunoSEQ multiplex PCR, and the TCRdb table lists in-frame clones only, not all of them. The profile covers more than 300,000 clones, with 70% to 90% appearing a single time and 5.5% to 7% taken by the ten largest. V is TRBV3-1 (or the pseudogene TRBV3-2) and J is TRBJ2-7, with D maybe TRBD1 (5 bases). Sequencing was carried out using PBMCs or T cells enriched from blood (not recorded which). This TCR was recovered from a woman in her 30s who had recovered from COVID-19. CDR3: CASSPYTEQARTYEQYF. The CDR3 nucleotides are TGTGCCAGCAGCCCTTACACGGAACAGGCGCGAACCTACGAGCAGTACTTC.